This passage covers 10 T cell receptor beta chains from one sample sequenced in a study of blood T cell repertoires in COVID-19. The assay was immunoSEQ multiplex PCR, and TCRdb's table has in-frame clones only and misses some. The table includes more than 150,000 clones, roughly 80% detected once. The material sequenced was peripheral blood. Source of these receptors: a man between 18 and 29 years old with active or convalescent COVID-19.

This clone was counted a single time. This chain joins TRBV6-6 and TRBJ2-3; TRBD2 agrees at 11 bases. Unmatched junction bases numbered 5, after V lost 5 bases and J lost 1 base. The CDR3 runs 16 residues. Germline V CDR1 and CDR2: MNHNY, SVGAGI (reference sequence). The chain's CDR3 is CASSGGLAVRTDTQYF. In DNA form, the CDR3 reads TGTGCCAGCAGTGGGGGACTAGCGGTCCGCACAGATACGCAGTATTTT.

The chain couples TRBV6-5 to TRBJ1-5, with D perhaps TRBD1 (5 bases). The CDR3 totals 15 residues. Between the trimmed V and J ends, which lost 8 bases and 0 bases, there was a span of 14 bases. The germline CDR1 and CDR2 sequences are MNHEY and SVGAGI. The CDR3 here is CASVMGPYSNQPQHF. The CDR3 region has the DNA TGTGCCAGCGTTATGGGGCCTTATAGCAATCAGCCCCAGCATTTT.

The rearrangement uses TRBV6-1 and TRBJ2-7; maybe TRBD1 (7 bases). The CDR3 is 18 residues long. Germline CDR1 MNHNS, CDR2 SASEGT. Trimming pared 1 base from V and 4 bases from J, leaving 23 bases between. The CDR3 reads CASSEGGRGATKSYEQYF. The DNA for the CDR3 is TGTGCCAGCAGTGAAGGCGGCAGGGGGGCCACAAAATCATACGAGCAGTACTTC.

The rearrangement links TRBV5-1 to TRBJ1-1, with a tentative D call TRBD1 (6 bases). The germline CDR1 and CDR2 sequences are SGHRS and YFSETQ. The CDR3 covers 14 residues. Trimming cost V 4 bases and J 5 bases, with 15 bases left between them. CDR3 DNA: TGCGCCAGCAGCGTCGGCAGGGGTATGACTGAAGCTTTCTTT. Translating it yields CASSVGRGMTEAFF.

The chain uses TRBV9 and TRBJ1-2; 8 bases are shared with TRBD1. Germline trimming cut 2 bases from V and 4 bases from J; bases unmatched to any gene: 13. CDR1 and CDR2 from the germline V gene are SGDLS and YYNGEE. The CDR3 is 17 residues long. CDR3 sequence reads: CASSVGLTGASIYGYTF. The CDR3, as DNA: TGTGCCAGCAGCGTCGGGCTGACAGGGGCCAGCATCTATGGCTACACCTTC.

The chain joins TRBV11-2 to TRBJ1-4, with 7 bases fitting TRBD1. With V trimmed by 0 bases and J by 4 bases, 8 bases remained unmatched. CDR1 is SGHAT, CDR2 FQNNGV, per germline. This CDR3 has 17 residues. The CDR3: CASSLDQRGPYNEKLFF. Here the CDR3 DNA reads TGTGCCAGCAGCTTAGACCAAAGGGGGCCTTATAATGAAAAACTGTTTTTT. The whole variable domain, remainder taken from reference TRBV11-2 and TRBJ1-4, is EAGVAQSPRYKIIEKRQSVAFWCNPISGHATLYWYQQILGQGPKLLIQFQNNGVVDDSQLPKDRFSAERLKGVDSTLKIQPAKLEDSAVYLCASSLDQRGPYNEKLFFGSGTQLSVL.

The chain uses TRBV5-1 and TRBJ2-7; perhaps TRBD1 as D (7 bases). Trimming took off 7 bases at V and 0 bases at J, with 17 bases between the two ends. Germline lookup yields CDR1 SGHRS and CDR2 YFSETQ. The CDR3 is 15 amino acids. The CDR3 sequence is CASAAGRDSSYEQYF. The CDR3, as DNA: TGCGCCAGCGCCGCGGGGCGGGACAGCTCCTACGAGCAGTACTTC.

The chain carries TRBV7-2 and TRBJ1-5; 9 bases align to TRBD1. The germline gives CDR1 SGHTA, CDR2 FQGNSA. The length of the CDR3 is 15 residues. After removal of 5 bases from V and 7 bases from J, the junction contained 9 bases not matched to a gene. Here the CDR3 reads CASSPWTGVQQPQHF. As DNA, the CDR3 is TGTGCCAGCAGCCCCTGGACAGGGGTACAGCAGCCCCAGCATTTT.

This chain connects TRBV6-6 to TRBJ2-3; D ambiguous. V was shortened by 6 bases and J by 7 bases, with 8 bases between the two germline ends. Germline V gene lookup returns CDR1 MNHNY and CDR2 SVGAGI (reference sequence). This CDR3 has 11 amino acids. CDR3 sequence (DNA): TGTGCCAGCAGAGCCCAACATACGCAGTATTTT. Translated: CASRAQHTQYF.

With regard to this clone: At one end, the junction sequence differs from germline, possibly due to a read error. V is TRBV7-7 and J is TRBJ2-1; 11 bases align to TRBD2. Germline CDR1 reads SSHAT; CDR2 reads FNYEAQ (reference sequence). CDR3 length: 15 residues. The CDR3 loop reads CASSKGLADIAEQFF. CDR3 DNA: TGTGCTAGCAGCAAGGGACTAGCGGACATTGCCGAGCAGTTCTTC.